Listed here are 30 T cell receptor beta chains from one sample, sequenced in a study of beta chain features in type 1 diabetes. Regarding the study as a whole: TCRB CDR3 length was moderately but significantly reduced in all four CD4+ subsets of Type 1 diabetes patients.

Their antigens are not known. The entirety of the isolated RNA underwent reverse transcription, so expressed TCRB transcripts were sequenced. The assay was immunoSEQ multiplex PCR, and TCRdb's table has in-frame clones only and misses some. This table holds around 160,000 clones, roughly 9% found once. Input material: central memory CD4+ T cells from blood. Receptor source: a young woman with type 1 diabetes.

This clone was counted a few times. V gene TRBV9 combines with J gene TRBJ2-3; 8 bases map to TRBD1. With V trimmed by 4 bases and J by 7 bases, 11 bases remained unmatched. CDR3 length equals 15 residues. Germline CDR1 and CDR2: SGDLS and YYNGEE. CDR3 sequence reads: CASSPTGDRLNTQYF. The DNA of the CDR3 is TGTGCCAGCAGCCCGACAGGGGACCGACTTAATACGCAGTATTTT. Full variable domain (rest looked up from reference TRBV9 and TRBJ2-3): DSGVTQTPKHLITATGQRVTLRCSPRSGDLSVYWYQQSLDQGLQFLIQYYNGEERAKGNILERFSAQQFPDLHSELNLSSLELGDSALYFCASSPTGDRLNTQYFGPGTRLTVL.

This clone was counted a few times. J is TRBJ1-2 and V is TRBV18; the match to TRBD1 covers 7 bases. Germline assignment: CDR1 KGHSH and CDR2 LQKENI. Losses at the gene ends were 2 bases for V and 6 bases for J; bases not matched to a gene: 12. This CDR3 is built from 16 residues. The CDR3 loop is CASSPRFERGQDGYTF. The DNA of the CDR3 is TGTGCCAGCTCACCAAGATTTGAGAGGGGGCAGGATGGCTACACCTTC.

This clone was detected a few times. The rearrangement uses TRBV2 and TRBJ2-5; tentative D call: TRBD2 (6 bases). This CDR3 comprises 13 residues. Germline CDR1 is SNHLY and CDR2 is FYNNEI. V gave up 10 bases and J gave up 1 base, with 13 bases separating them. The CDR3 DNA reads TGTGCCACCGTACGGGACTCCCAAGAGACCCAGTACTTC. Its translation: CATVRDSQETQYF.

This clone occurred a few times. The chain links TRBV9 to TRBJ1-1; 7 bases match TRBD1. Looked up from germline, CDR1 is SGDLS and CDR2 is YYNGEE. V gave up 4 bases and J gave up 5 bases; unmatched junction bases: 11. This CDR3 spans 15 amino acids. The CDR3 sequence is CASSSRQGKGTEAFF. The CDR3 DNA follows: TGTGCCAGCAGCTCCCGACAGGGTAAGGGAACTGAAGCTTTCTTT. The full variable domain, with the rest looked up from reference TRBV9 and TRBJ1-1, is DSGVTQTPKHLITATGQRVTLRCSPRSGDLSVYWYQQSLDQGLQFLIQYYNGEERAKGNILERFSAQQFPDLHSELNLSSLELGDSALYFCASSSRQGKGTEAFFGQGTRLTVV.

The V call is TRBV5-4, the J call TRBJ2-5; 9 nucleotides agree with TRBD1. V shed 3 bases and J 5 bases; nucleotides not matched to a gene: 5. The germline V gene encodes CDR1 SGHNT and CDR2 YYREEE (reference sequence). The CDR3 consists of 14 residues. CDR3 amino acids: CASSYTGGGETQYF. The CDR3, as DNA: TGTGCCAGCAGCTATACAGGGGGCGGGGAGACCCAGTACTTC.

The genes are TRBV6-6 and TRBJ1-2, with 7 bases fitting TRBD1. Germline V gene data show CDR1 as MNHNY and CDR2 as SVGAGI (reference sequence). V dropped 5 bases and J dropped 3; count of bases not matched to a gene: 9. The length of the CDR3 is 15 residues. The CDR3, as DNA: TGTGCCAGCAGTCTTACGACAGGGAGCCACTATGGCTACACCTTC. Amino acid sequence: CASSLTTGSHYGYTF.

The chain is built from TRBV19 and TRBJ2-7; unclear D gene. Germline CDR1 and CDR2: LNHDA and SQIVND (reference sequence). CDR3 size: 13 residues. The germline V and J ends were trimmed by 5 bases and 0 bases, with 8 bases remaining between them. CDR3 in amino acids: CASSYESSYEQYF. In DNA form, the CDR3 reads TGTGCCAGTAGTTACGAGAGCTCCTACGAGCAGTACTTC.

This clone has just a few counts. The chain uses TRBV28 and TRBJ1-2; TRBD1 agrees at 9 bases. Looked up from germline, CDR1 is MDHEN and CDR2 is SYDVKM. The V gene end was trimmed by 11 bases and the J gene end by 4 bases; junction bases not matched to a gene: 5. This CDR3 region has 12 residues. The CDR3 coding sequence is TGTGCCGGGGCACAGGGGGCCTATGGCTACACCTTC. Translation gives CAGAQGAYGYTF.

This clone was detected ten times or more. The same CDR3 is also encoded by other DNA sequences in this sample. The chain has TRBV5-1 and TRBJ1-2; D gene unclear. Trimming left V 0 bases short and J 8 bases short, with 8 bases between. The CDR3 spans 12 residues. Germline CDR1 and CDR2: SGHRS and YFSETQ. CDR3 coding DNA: TGCGCCAGCAGCTTGGACGCGAGCGGCTACACCTTC. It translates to CASSLDASGYTF. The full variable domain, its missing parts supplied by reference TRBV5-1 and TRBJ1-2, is KAGVTQTPRYLIKTRGQQVTLSCSPISGHRSVSWYQQTPGQGLQFLFEYFSETQRNKGNFPGRFSGRQFSNSRSEMNVSTLELGDSALYLCASSLDASGYTFGSGTRLTVV.

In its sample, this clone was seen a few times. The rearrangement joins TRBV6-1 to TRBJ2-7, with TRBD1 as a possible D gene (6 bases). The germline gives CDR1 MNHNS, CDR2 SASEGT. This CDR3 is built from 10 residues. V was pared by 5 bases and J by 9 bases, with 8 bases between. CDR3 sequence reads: CASSHRVQYF. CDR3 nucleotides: TGTGCCAGCAGTCACAGGGTGCAGTACTTC.

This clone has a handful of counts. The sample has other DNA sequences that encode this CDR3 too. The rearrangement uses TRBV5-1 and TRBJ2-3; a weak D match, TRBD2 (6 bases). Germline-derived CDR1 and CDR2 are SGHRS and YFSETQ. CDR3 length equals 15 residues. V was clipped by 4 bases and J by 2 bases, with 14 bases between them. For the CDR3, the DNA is TGCGCCAGCAGCCACCGGGACTCTAACACAGATACGCAGTATTTT. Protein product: CASSHRDSNTDTQYF. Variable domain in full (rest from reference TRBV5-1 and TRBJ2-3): KAGVTQTPRYLIKTRGQQVTLSCSPISGHRSVSWYQQTPGQGLQFLFEYFSETQRNKGNFPGRFSGRQFSNSRSEMNVSTLELGDSALYLCASSHRDSNTDTQYFGPGTRLTVL.

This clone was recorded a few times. The CDR3 coding sequence is TGCAGTGCCATCAGTAACACTGAAGCTTTCTTT. It codes for CSAISNTEAFF. The chain uses TRBV20-1 and TRBJ1-1; D remains ambiguous. This CDR3 region has 11 residues. Trimming took 6 bases from V and 2 from J, leaving 7 bases between them. Germline V gene data show CDR1 as DFQATT and CDR2 as SNEGSKA (reference sequence).

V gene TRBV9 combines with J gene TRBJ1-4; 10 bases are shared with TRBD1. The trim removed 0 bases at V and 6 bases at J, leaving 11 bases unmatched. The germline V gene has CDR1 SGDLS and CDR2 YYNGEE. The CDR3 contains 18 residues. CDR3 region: CASSVGTDRGYRDEKLFF. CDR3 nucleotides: TGTGCCAGCAGCGTAGGTACGGACAGGGGGTATCGAGATGAAAAACTGTTTTTT.

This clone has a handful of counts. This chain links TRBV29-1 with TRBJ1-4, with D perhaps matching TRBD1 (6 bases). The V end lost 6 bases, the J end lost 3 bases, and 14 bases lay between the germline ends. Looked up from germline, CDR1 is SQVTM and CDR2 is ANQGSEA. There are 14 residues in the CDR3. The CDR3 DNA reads TGCAGCGTGTCCCCGACAGGCTCTAATGAAAAACTGTTTTTT. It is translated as CSVSPTGSNEKLFF.

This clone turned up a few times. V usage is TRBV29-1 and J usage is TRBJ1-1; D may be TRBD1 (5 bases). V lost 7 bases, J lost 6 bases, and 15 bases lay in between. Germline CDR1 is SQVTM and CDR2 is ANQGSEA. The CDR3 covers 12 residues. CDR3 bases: TGCAGCGCCAGCGGGGGAAGAGCTGAAGCTTTCTTT. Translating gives CSASGGRAEAFF.

The CDR3: CATSRGGAGGGTLDTQYF. The CDR3 bases are TGTGCCACCAGCAGAGGTGGGGCGGGAGGGGGAACTTTGGATACGCAGTATTTT. The chain uses TRBV15 and TRBJ2-3, with TRBD2 identical over 9 bases. The CDR3 contains 18 residues. The germline V gene encodes CDR1 LNHNV and CDR2 YYDKDF (reference sequence). With V trimmed by 1 base and J by 6 bases, 14 bases remained unmatched.

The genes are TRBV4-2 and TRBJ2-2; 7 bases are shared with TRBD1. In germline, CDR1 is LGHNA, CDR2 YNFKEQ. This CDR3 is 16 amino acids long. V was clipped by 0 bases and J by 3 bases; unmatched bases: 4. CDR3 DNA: TGTGCCAGCAGCCAAGATAACAGGGGAGACACCGGGGAGCTGTTTTTT. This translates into CASSQDNRGDTGELFF.

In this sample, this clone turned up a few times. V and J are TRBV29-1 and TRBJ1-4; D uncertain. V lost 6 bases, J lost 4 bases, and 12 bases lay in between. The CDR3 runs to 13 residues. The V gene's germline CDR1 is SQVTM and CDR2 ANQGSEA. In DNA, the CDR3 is TGCAGCGTACTAAGAGATGGTAATGAAAAACTGTTTTTT. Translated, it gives CSVLRDGNEKLFF.

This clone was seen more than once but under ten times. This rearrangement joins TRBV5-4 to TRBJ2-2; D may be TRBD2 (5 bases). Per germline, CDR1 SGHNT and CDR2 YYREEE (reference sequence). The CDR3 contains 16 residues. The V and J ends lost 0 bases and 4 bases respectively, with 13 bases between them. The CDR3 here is CASSLAEGRSTGELFF. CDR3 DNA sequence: TGTGCCAGCAGCTTGGCCGAGGGCAGGTCCACCGGGGAGCTGTTTTTT.

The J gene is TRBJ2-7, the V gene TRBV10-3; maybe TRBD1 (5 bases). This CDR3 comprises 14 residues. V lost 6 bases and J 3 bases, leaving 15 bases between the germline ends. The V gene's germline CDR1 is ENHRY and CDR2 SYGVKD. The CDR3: CAIRVSAGHYEQYF. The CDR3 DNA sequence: TGTGCCATCAGAGTCTCGGCAGGGCACTACGAGCAGTACTTC.

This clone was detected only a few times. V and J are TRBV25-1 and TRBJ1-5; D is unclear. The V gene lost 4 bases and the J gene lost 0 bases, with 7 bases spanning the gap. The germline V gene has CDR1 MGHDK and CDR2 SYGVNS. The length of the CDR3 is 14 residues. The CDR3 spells CASSGTYSNQPQHF. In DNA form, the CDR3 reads TGTGCCAGCAGTGGAACTTATAGCAATCAGCCCCAGCATTTT.

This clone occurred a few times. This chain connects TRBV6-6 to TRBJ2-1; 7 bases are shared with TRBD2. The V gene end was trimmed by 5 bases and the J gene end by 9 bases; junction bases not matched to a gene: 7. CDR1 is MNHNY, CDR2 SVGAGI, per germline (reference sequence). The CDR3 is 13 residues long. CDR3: CASSPGAGLEQFF. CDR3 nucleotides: TGTGCCAGCAGTCCAGGAGCGGGACTTGAGCAGTTCTTC.

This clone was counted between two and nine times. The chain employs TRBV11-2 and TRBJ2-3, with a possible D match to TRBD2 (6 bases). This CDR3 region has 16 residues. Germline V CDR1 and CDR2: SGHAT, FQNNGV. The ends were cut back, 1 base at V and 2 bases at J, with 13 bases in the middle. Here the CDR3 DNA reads TGTGCCAGCAGCTTAGGACCGGCGGGAATCACAGATACGCAGTATTTT. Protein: CASSLGPAGITDTQYF. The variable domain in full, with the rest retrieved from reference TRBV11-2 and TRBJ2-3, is EAGVAQSPRYKIIEKRQSVAFWCNPISGHATLYWYQQILGQGPKLLIQFQNNGVVDDSQLPKDRFSAERLKGVDSTLKIQPAKLEDSAVYLCASSLGPAGITDTQYFGPGTRLTVL.

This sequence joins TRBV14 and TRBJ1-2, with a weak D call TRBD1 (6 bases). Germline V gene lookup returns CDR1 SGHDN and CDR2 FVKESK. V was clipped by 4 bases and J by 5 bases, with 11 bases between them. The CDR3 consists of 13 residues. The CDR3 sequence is CASSPDRSYGYTF. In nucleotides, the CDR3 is TGTGCCAGCAGCCCGGACAGAAGTTATGGCTACACCTTC. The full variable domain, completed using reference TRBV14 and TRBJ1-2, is EAGVTQFPSHSVIEKGQTVTLRCDPISGHDNLYWYRRVMGKEIKFLLHFVKESKQDESGMPNNRFLAERTGGTYSTLKVQPAELEDSGVYFCASSPDRSYGYTFGSGTRLTVV.

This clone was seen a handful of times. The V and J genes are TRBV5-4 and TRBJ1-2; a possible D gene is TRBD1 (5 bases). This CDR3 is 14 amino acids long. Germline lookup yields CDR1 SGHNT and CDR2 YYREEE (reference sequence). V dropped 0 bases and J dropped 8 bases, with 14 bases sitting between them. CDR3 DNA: TGTGCCAGCAGCTTGGATTCGGGGGAGAGGGGCTACACCTTC. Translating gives CASSLDSGERGYTF. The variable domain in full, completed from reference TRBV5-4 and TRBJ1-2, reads ETGVTQSPTHLIKTRGQQVTLRCSSQSGHNTVSWYQQALGQGPQFIFQYYREEENGRGNFPPRFSGLQFPNYSSELNVNALELDDSALYLCASSLDSGERGYTFGSGTRLTVV.

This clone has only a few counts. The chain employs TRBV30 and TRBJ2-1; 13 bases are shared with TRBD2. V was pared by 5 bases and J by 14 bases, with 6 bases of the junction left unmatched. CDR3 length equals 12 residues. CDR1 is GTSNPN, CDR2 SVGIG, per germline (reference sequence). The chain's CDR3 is CAWGLAGVFKFF. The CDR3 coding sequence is TGTGCCTGGGGACTAGCGGGAGTCTTTAAGTTCTTC.

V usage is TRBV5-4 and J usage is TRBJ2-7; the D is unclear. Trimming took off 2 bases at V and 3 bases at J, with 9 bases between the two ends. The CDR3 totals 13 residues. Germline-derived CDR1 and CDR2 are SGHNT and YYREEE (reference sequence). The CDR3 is CASSFGQNYEQYF. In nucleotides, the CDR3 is TGTGCCAGCAGCTTTGGGCAGAACTACGAGCAGTACTTC.

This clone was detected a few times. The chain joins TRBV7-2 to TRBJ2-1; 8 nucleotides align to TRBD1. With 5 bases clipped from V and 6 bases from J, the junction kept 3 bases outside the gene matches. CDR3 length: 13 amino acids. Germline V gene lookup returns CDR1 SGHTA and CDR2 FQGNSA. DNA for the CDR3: TGTGCCAGCAGCACCGGGACAGGCAATGAGCAGTTCTTC. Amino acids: CASSTGTGNEQFF.

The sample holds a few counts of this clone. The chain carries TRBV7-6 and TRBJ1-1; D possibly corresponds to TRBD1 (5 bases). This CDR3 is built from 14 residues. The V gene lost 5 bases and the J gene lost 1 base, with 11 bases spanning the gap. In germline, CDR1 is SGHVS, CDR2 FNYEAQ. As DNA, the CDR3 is TGTGCCAGCAGCCGTCTAAGGGGGAACACTGAAGCTTTCTTT. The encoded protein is CASSRLRGNTEAFF.

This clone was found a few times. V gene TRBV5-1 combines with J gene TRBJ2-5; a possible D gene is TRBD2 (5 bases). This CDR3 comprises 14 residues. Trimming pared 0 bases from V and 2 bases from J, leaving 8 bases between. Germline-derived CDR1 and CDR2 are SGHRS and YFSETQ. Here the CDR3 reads CASSLGRAQETQYF. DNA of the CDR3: TGCGCCAGCAGCTTGGGGCGGGCGCAAGAGACCCAGTACTTC.